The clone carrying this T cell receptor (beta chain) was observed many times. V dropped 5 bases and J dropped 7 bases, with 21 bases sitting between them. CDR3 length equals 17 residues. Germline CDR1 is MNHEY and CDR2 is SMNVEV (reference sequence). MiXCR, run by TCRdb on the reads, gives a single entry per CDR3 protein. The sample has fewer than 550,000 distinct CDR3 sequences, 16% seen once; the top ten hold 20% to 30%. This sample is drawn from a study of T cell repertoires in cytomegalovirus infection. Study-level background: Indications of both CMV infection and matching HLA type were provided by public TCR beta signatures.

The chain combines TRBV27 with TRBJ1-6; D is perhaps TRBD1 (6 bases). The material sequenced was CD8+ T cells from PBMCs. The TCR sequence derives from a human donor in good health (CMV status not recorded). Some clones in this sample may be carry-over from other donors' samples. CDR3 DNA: TGTGCCAGCAGTCAGAAGGCGAACAGGGTCTGGAATTCACCCCTCCACTTT. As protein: CASSQKANRVWNSPLHF.